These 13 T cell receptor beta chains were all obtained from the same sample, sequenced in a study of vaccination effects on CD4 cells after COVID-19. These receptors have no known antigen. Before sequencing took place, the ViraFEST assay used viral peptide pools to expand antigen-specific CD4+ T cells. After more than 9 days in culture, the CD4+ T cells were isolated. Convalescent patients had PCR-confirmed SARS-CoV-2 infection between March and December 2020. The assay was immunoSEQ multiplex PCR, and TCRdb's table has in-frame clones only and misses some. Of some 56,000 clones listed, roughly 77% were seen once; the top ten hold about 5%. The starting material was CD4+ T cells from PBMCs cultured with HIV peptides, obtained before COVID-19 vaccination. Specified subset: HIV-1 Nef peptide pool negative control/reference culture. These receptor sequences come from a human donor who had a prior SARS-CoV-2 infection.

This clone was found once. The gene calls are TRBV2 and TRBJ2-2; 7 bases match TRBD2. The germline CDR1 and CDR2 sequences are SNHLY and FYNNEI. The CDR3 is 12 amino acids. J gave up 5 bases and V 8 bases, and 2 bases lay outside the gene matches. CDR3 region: CASASGTGELFF. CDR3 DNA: TGTGCCAGCGCTAGCGGTACCGGGGAGCTGTTTTTT. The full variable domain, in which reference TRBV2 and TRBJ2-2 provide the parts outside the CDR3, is EPEVTQTPSHQVTQMGQEVILRCVPISNHLYFYWYRQILGQKVEFLVSFYNNEISEKSEIFDDQFSVERPDGSNFTLKIRSTKLEDSAMYFCASASGTGELFFGEGSRLTVL.

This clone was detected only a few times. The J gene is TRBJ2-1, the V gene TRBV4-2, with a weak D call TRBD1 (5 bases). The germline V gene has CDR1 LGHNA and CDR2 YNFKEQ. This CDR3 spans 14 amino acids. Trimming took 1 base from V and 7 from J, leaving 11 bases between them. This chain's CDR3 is CASSQGGSRNEQFF. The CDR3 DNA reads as TGTGCCAGCAGCCAAGGGGGCTCTAGGAATGAGCAGTTCTTC.

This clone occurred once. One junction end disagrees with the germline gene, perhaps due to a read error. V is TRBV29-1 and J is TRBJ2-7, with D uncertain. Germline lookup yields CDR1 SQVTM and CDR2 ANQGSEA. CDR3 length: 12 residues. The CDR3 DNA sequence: TGCAGCGTTGAAGAGAGCCATGGCCGAGTGGTCTTC. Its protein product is CSVEESHGRVVF.

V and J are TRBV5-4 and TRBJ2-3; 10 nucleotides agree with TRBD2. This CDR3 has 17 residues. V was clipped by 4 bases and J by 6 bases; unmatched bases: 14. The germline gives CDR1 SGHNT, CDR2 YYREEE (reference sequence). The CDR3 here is CASSGSGGGPLRDTQYF. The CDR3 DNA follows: TGTGCCAGCAGCGGGAGCGGGGGGGGGCCCCTCAGGGATACGCAGTATTTT.

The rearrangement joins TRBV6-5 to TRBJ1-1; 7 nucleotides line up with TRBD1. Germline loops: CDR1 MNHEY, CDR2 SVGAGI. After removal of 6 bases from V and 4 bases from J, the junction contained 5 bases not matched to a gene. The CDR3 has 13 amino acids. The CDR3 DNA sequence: TGTGCCAGCAGCCGACAGGGAGGCACTGAAGCTTTCTTT. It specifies CASSRQGGTEAFF.

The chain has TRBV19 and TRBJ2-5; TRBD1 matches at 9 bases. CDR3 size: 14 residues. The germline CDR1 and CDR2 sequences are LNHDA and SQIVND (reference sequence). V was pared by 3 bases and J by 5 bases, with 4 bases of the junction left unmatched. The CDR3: CASSIHRGRETQYF. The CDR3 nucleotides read TGTGCCAGTAGTATCCACAGGGGGCGCGAGACCCAGTACTTC.

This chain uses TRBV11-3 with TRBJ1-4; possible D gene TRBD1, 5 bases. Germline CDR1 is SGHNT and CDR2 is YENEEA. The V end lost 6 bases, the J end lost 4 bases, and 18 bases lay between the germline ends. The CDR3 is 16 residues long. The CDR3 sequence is CASRCEAGRFNEKLFF. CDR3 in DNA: TGTGCCAGCAGATGCGAGGCGGGGCGGTTTAATGAAAAACTGTTTTTT.

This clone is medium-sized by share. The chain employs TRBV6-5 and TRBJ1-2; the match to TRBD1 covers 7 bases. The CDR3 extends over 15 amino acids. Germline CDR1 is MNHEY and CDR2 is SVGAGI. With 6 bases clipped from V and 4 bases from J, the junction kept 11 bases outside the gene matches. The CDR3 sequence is CASRQRQGASYGYTF. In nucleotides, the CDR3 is TGTGCCAGCAGACAAAGACAGGGTGCATCCTATGGCTACACCTTC.

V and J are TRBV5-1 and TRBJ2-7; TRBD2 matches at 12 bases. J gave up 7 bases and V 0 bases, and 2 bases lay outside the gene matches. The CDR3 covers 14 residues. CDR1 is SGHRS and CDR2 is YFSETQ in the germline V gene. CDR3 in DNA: TGCGCCAGCAGCTTGGGGCTAGCGGGGGGGGAGCAGTACTTC. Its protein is CASSLGLAGGEQYF.

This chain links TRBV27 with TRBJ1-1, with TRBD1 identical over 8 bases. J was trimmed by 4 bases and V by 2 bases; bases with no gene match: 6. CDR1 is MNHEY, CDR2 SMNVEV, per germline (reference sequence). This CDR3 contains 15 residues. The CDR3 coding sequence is TGTGCCAGCAGTTTACCGTCAGGGGGCGGCACTGAAGCTTTCTTT. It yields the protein CASSLPSGGGTEAFF.

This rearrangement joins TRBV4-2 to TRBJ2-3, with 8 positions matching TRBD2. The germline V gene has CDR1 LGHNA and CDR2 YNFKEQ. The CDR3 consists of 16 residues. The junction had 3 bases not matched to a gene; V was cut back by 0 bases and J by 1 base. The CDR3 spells CASSQDPGGRTDTQYF. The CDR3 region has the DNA TGTGCCAGCAGCCAAGATCCGGGGGGGCGCACAGATACGCAGTATTTT.

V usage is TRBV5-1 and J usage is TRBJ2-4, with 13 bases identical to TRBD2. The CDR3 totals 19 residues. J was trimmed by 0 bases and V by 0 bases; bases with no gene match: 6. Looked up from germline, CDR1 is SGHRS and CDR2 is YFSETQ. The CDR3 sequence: CASSLELAGGRLAKNIQYF. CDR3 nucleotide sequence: TGCGCCAGCAGCTTGGAACTAGCGGGGGGGCGTTTAGCCAAAAACATTCAGTACTTC.

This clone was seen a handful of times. The CDR3 is CASSPEETQYF. The CDR3 DNA reads TGTGCCAGCTCACCAGAAGAGACCCAGTACTTC. The chain has TRBV18 and TRBJ2-5; D call uncertain. The CDR3 extends over 11 amino acids. Germline assignment: CDR1 KGHSH and CDR2 LQKENI. With 2 bases removed from V and 3 bases from J, the gap between germline ends came to 1 base.